The entry below describes one T cell receptor (beta chain). Its antigen is still unknown. The data belong to a study of T cell responses to AZD1222 COVID-19 vaccine. The V and J ends lost 7 bases and 2 bases respectively, with 33 bases between them. The CDR3 loop spans 21 amino acids. The V gene's germline CDR1 is MNHEY and CDR2 SMNVEV (reference sequence). Study findings and constraints: Among the donors, most were white British and more were female, and clonal diversity was possibly underestimated. There were repertoire samples only from the period after the peak T cell response.

Produced via immunoSEQ multiplex PCR; TCRdb's table is partial and in-frame only. Of about 130,000 clones in the sample, about nine tenths were seen once. This TCR derives from an adult in good health. The chain links TRBV27 to TRBJ1-5, with D possibly matching TRBD1 (5 bases). The sequencing used peripheral blood, collected on day 0 of AZD1222 vaccination. The CDR3: CASTNLSPHRLALLGNQPQHF. The CDR3 DNA reads as TGTGCCAGCACCAATCTTTCCCCCCACAGGCTCGCTCTTCTAGGCAATCAGCCCCAGCATTTT.